A single sample gave rise to the 4 T cell receptor beta chains below, sequenced in a study of cytomegalovirus exposure and HLA in healthy donors. Primers: 60 Vbeta forward and 13 Jbeta reverse. TCRdb keeps only in-frame clones here, not all; method: immunoSEQ multiplex PCR. The data show nearly 100,000 clones, roughly four fifths seen once. Sequences were obtained from PBMCs. The receptor source for this set is a woman aged 55-75 years in good health and CMV-seropositive.

CDR3 nucleotides: TGCGCCAGCAGCCCCGGGACTAGCGGGAGCACAGATACGCAGTATTTT. Amino acid sequence: CASSPGTSGSTDTQYF. This chain connects TRBV4-1 to TRBJ2-3, with 12 bases lining up with TRBD2. V was pared by 4 bases and J by 0 bases, with 2 bases of the junction left unmatched. Germline V gene lookup returns CDR1 MGHRA and CDR2 YSYEKL. This CDR3 region has 16 residues.

The chain recombines TRBV6-1 with TRBJ2-7; 7 bases are shared with TRBD1. The CDR3 totals 16 residues. The V gene's germline CDR1 is MNHNS and CDR2 SASEGT. The V and J ends lost 4 bases and 4 bases, in that order; junction bases with no gene match: 13. The CDR3 region has the DNA TGTGCCAGCAGTGGACAGGGAACAGTCCGGGAATACGAGCAGTACTTC. It codes for CASSGQGTVREYEQYF.

This clone was recorded only once. Sequence at one end of the junction differs from germline and may be a read error. The rearrangement joins TRBV7-9 to TRBJ1-1; 7 bases match TRBD1. The CDR3 totals 18 residues. CDR1 SEHNR and CDR2 FQNEAQ come from the germline V gene (reference sequence). In DNA form, the CDR3 reads TGTTCCAGCAGCTTAGTTTTGTCGCGGGACAGCCCGAACACTGAAGCTTTCTTT. Protein: CSSSLVLSRDSPNTEAFF.

The gene calls are TRBV11-1 and TRBJ2-7, with TRBD1 as a possible D gene (6 bases). This CDR3 spans 15 amino acids. V gave up 0 bases and J gave up 2 bases, with 11 bases separating them. Germline V lookup: CDR1 SGHAT, CDR2 FQDESV (reference sequence). This chain's CDR3 is CASSLAAQGPYEQYF. The CDR3 bases are TGTGCCAGCAGCTTAGCAGCCCAGGGGCCCTACGAGCAGTACTTC.